Listed below are T cell receptor beta chains from one sample, sequenced in a study of T cell responses to AZD1222 COVID-19 vaccine. Data came from immunoSEQ multiplex PCR; TCRdb stores just in-frame clones and leaves some out. The table lists around 160,000 clones, approximately 78% of them singletons. The specimen comprised peripheral blood, sampled on day 0 of MenACWY control vaccination. These receptors all come from an adult in good health. Each CDR3 is given without its conserved first and last residue. Fields, in order: CDR3 protein, V gene, J gene.

CDR3: ASSSGGGEKLF
V: TRBV19
J: TRBJ1-4

CDR3: ASSRRDQRTDTQY
V: TRBV2
J: TRBJ2-3

CDR3: SVDRAGGGNEQF
V: TRBV29-1
J: TRBJ2-1

CDR3: ASSEARTVTYNEQF
V: TRBV6-1
J: TRBJ2-1

CDR3: ASSLGQGAQSYT
V: TRBV5-1
J: TRBJ1-2

CDR3: ASSSRKQGLRETQY
V: TRBV5-8
J: TRBJ2-5

CDR3: ASSQDSRNTEAF
V: TRBV4-1
J: TRBJ1-1

CDR3: ASSLFRTGELF
V: TRBV12-3/TRBV12-4
J: TRBJ2-2

CDR3: ASSESRQGNQPQH
V: TRBV10-2
J: TRBJ1-5

CDR3: ASSLPQAANYGYT
V: TRBV7-9
J: TRBJ1-2

CDR3: SVCETVNTGELF
V: TRBV29-1
J: TRBJ2-2

CDR3: ASSLLVMGGDEQF
V: TRBV5-1
J: TRBJ2-1

CDR3: ASSLTVGETQY
V: TRBV7-3
J: TRBJ2-5

CDR3: ASSQERYGTHTEAF
V: TRBV4-1
J: TRBJ1-1

CDR3: ASSLVENTEAF
V: TRBV12-3/TRBV12-4
J: TRBJ1-1

CDR3: ASSQDGVGTGTGGYT
V: TRBV4-2
J: TRBJ1-2

CDR3: ASSWGGEQY
V: TRBV14
J: TRBJ2-7

CDR3: ASSRANIENTEAF
V: TRBV18
J: TRBJ1-1

CDR3: ASSPGKTSGVQETQY
V: TRBV18
J: TRBJ2-5

CDR3: ASRSGTDTQY
V: TRBV12-3/TRBV12-4
J: TRBJ2-3

CDR3: ASSEPSGVFIEQF
V: TRBV6-1
J: TRBJ2-1

CDR3: ASGTRVGEQF
V: TRBV11-2
J: TRBJ2-1

CDR3: ASSLGQIKETQY
V: TRBV7-9
J: TRBJ2-5